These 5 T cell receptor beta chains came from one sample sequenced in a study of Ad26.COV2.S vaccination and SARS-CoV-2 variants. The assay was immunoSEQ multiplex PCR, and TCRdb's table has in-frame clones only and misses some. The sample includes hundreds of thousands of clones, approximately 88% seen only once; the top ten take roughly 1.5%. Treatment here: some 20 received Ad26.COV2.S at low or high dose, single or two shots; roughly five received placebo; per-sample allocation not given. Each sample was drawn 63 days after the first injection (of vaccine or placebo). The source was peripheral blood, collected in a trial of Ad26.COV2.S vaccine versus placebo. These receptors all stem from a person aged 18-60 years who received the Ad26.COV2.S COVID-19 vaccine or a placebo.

As DNA, the CDR3 is TGCAGTGCTAGCTCCCCGCTCGGGCAGTACTTC. This codes for CSASSPLGQYF. This chain joins TRBV20-1 and TRBJ2-7; no reliable D call. Germline values: CDR1 DFQATT, CDR2 SNEGSKA (reference sequence). V lost 3 bases to trimming and J lost 9 bases, with 12 bases between them. The length of the CDR3 is 11 residues.

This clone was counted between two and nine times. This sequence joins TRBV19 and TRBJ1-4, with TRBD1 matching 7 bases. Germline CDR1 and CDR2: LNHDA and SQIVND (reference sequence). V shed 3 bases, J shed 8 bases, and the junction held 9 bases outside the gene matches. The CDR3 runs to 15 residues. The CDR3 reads CASSMKRGLSEKLFF. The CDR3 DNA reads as TGTGCCAGTAGTATGAAGAGGGGGCTTAGCGAAAAACTGTTTTTT.

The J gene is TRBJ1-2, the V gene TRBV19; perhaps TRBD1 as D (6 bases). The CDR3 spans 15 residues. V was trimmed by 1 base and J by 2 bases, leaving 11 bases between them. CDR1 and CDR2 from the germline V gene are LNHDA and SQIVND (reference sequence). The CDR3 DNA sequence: TGTGCCAGTAGTATAGCCGACAGGAAGAACTATGGCTACACCTTC. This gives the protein CASSIADRKNYGYTF. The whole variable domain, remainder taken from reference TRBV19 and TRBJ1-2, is DGGITQSPKYLFRKEGQNVTLSCEQNLNHDAMYWYRQDPGQGLRLIYYSQIVNDFQKGDIAEGYSVSREKKESFPLTVTSAQKNPTAFYLCASSIADRKNYGYTFGSGTRLTVV.

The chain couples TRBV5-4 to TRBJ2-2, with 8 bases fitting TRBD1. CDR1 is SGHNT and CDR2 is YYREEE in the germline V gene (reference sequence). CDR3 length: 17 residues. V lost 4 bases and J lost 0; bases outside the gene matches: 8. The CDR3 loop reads CASSRRDRTTNTGELFF. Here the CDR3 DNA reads TGTGCCAGCAGCCGCCGGGACAGGACGACGAACACCGGGGAGCTGTTTTTT. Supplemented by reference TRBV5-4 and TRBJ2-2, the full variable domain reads ETGVTQSPTHLIKTRGQQVTLRCSSQSGHNTVSWYQQALGQGPQFIFQYYREEENGRGNFPPRFSGLQFPNYSSELNVNALELDDSALYLCASSRRDRTTNTGELFFGEGSRLTVL.

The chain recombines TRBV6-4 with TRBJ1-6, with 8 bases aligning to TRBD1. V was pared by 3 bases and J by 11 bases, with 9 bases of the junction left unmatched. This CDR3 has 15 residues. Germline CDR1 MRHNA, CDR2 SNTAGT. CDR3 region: CASSETDRGNTPLHF. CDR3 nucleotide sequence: TGTGCCAGCAGTGAAACAGACAGGGGTAACACACCCCTCCACTTT.